Below, 26 T cell receptor beta chains from the same sample are listed, as sequenced in a study of blood T cell repertoires in COVID-19. Clones were sequenced by immunoSEQ multiplex PCR, and TCRdb holds only the in-frame ones, with some missing. The sample includes 40,000 to 50,000 clones, around 86% of them seen just once. The material sequenced was peripheral blood. Receptors originate from a man aged 50 or older with active COVID-19.

The CDR3: CASSQQGAYGYTF. CDR3 bases: TGTGCCAGCAGCCAACAGGGGGCCTATGGCTACACCTTC. The rearrangement links TRBV7-9 to TRBJ1-2, with TRBD1 matching 9 bases. This CDR3 has 13 amino acids. After removal of 5 bases from V and 4 bases from J, the junction contained 2 bases not matched to a gene. Germline V gene data show CDR1 as SEHNR and CDR2 as FQNEAQ (reference sequence). Full variable domain (remainder filled in from reference TRBV7-9 and TRBJ1-2): DTGVSQNPRHKITKRGQNVTFRCDPISEHNRLYWYRQTLGQGPEFLTYFQNEAQLEKSRLLSDRFSAERPKGSFSTLEIQRTEQGDSAMYLCASSQQGAYGYTFGSGTRLTVV.

The V and J genes are TRBV19 and TRBJ2-3; 8 bases agree with TRBD1. Germline V gene data show CDR1 as LNHDA and CDR2 as SQIVND (reference sequence). J lost 4 bases, V lost 3 bases, and 6 bases had no gene match. This CDR3 is built from 15 residues. CDR3 nucleotide sequence: TGTGCCAGTAGTATTGTTGGGACAGGCTCAGATACGCAGTATTTT. This codes for CASSIVGTGSDTQYF.

This chain links TRBV19 with TRBJ2-1; 12 nucleotides agree with TRBD2. Germline V gene sequence: CDR1 LNHDA, CDR2 SQIVND (reference sequence). The CDR3 runs 15 residues. Unmatched junction bases numbered 1, after V lost 1 base and J lost 6 bases. In nucleotides, the CDR3 is TGTGCCAGTAGTATAGCGGGACTAGCGGGCAATGAGCAGTTCTTC. This codes for CASSIAGLAGNEQFF. The whole variable domain, remainder taken from reference TRBV19 and TRBJ2-1, is DGGITQSPKYLFRKEGQNVTLSCEQNLNHDAMYWYRQDPGQGLRLIYYSQIVNDFQKGDIAEGYSVSREKKESFPLTVTSAQKNPTAFYLCASSIAGLAGNEQFFGPGTRLTVL.

The V gene is TRBV5-8, the J gene TRBJ1-5; TRBD1 aligns across 9 bases. This CDR3 is 14 amino acids long. With V trimmed by 3 bases and J by 6 bases, 4 bases remained unmatched. Germline CDR1 and CDR2: SGHTS and YDEGEE. CDR3 in amino acids: CASSSGTGTQPQHF. The CDR3 region has the DNA TGTGCCAGCAGCTCCGGGACAGGGACTCAGCCCCAGCATTTT.

The CDR3 nucleotides are TGTGCCAGCAGGGGTAGCGGATCAGAGACCCAGTACTTC. Amino acids: CASRGSGSETQYF. The chain links TRBV2 to TRBJ2-5; D is perhaps TRBD2 (6 bases). The CDR3 contains 13 residues. Germline V CDR1 and CDR2: SNHLY, FYNNEI. Trimming left V 6 bases short and J 4 bases short, with 12 bases between.

The chain uses TRBV2 and TRBJ2-7; 9 positions match TRBD1. The germline V gene encodes CDR1 SNHLY and CDR2 FYNNEI. Germline trimming cut 11 bases from V and 7 bases from J; bases unmatched to any gene: 9. The CDR3 covers 12 residues. CDR3 nucleotides: TGTGCCGGTCAACAGGGGGCTAGGGAGCAGTACTTC. Its translation is CAGQQGAREQYF.

The rearrangement links TRBV6-6 to TRBJ2-5; tentative D call: TRBD2 (6 bases). CDR3 size: 13 residues. V dropped 3 bases and J dropped 5 bases, with 10 bases sitting between them. Germline assignment: CDR1 MNHNY and CDR2 SVGAGI (reference sequence). CDR3 DNA: TGTGCCAGCAGTTATCGCGCGGGGGAGACCCAGTACTTC. Translated: CASSYRAGETQYF.

The rearrangement links TRBV4-1 to TRBJ2-7; a possible D gene is TRBD2 (6 bases). The CDR3 spans 15 residues. The V gene's germline CDR1 is MGHRA and CDR2 YSYEKL. V lost 0 bases and J lost 0, with 9 bases in between. The CDR3 protein is CASSQEEGTSYEQYF. The CDR3 DNA reads TGCGCCAGCAGCCAAGAGGAGGGGACCTCCTACGAGCAGTACTTC.

V gene TRBV24-1 combines with J gene TRBJ2-7, with TRBD1 identical over 10 bases. The V segment lost 2 bases and the J segment 4 bases; nucleotides outside the gene matches: 4. Per the germline V gene, CDR1 is KGHDR and CDR2 is SFDVKD. CDR3 length: 15 residues. CDR3 protein: CATSDSGQGRYEQYF. CDR3 coding DNA: TGTGCCACCAGTGATTCGGGACAGGGGCGGTACGAGCAGTACTTC.

This chain uses TRBV18 with TRBJ2-7; possibly TRBD2 for D (6 bases). This CDR3 contains 14 residues. CDR1 and CDR2 (germline): KGHSH, LQKENI. Trimming took off 8 bases at V and 1 base at J, with 15 bases between the two ends. DNA of the CDR3: TGTGCCAGCCAACCAAGGGAGGAGTCCTACGAGCAGTACTTC. The encoded protein is CASQPREESYEQYF.

This clone has a handful of counts. The genes are TRBV7-9 and TRBJ1-3; the D gene is possibly TRBD1 (6 bases). The CDR3 runs 17 residues. Germline CDR1 SEHNR, CDR2 FQNEAQ (reference sequence). Trimming stripped 1 base from V and 3 bases from J, with 16 bases between. The CDR3 region is CASSLERGIGFGNTIYF. The CDR3 region has the DNA TGTGCCAGCAGCTTAGAAAGGGGGATCGGCTTTGGAAACACCATATATTTT.

The genes are TRBV27 and TRBJ2-7; 7 bases are a match to TRBD2. This CDR3 region has 15 residues. J lost 2 bases, V lost 5 bases, and 9 bases had no gene match. In germline, CDR1 is MNHEY, CDR2 SMNVEV (reference sequence). This CDR3 is CASSRDEGRAYEQYF. CDR3 bases: TGTGCCAGCAGTCGCGACGAGGGGAGGGCCTACGAGCAGTACTTC.

The V and J genes are TRBV5-6 and TRBJ2-3; 9 nucleotides match TRBD1. Germline V gene lookup returns CDR1 SGHDT and CDR2 YYEEEE. CDR3 length: 15 residues. With V trimmed by 1 base and J by 9 bases, 9 bases remained unmatched. The CDR3 spells CASSLLEDRGLTQYF. DNA of the CDR3: TGTGCCAGCAGCTTGTTGGAGGACAGGGGTCTAACGCAGTATTTT.

This CDR3 is CASSVGEGPGHNTGELFF. The CDR3 DNA is TGCGCCAGCAGTGTAGGAGAGGGACCGGGACACAACACCGGGGAGCTGTTTTTT. The genes are TRBV10-1 and TRBJ2-2; D might be TRBD1 (6 bases). V lost 4 bases to trimming and J lost 2 bases, with 20 bases between them. CDR1 and CDR2 (germline): WNHNN, SYGVQD (reference sequence). The CDR3 runs 18 residues.

The gene calls are TRBV5-4 and TRBJ2-2; TRBD2 is a possible D gene (6 bases). V lost 6 bases to trimming and J lost 6 bases, with 24 bases between them. CDR1 is SGHNT, CDR2 YYREEE, per germline (reference sequence). This CDR3 has 17 residues. CDR3 sequence: CASTQEGTPGVSGELFF. CDR3 sequence (DNA): TGTGCCAGCACCCAGGAGGGTACACCTGGAGTTTCCGGGGAGCTGTTTTTT.

J is TRBJ1-3 and V is TRBV10-3; D is undetermined. The V end was cut by 10 bases, the J end by 4 bases, with 23 bases between. This CDR3 contains 16 residues. From germline, CDR1 is ENHRY and CDR2 SYGVKD. The CDR3, as DNA: TGTGCCACCCCGGGGTCCATAGCTCCTCTCGGAAACACCATATATTTT. Amino acids: CATPGSIAPLGNTIYF.

The chain combines TRBV5-4 with TRBJ2-5, with 10 nucleotides matching TRBD2. The CDR3 covers 16 residues. Germline values: CDR1 SGHNT, CDR2 YYREEE (reference sequence). The junction had 12 bases not matched to a gene; V was cut back by 5 bases and J by 5 bases. The CDR3 DNA follows: TGTGCCAGCAGTCAGGCCAGCGGGAGGGTACGGGAGACCCAGTACTTC. It yields the protein CASSQASGRVRETQYF.

This chain uses TRBV19 with TRBJ2-3; 10 bases are a match to TRBD2. The CDR3 contains 14 residues. V lost 5 bases and J lost 2; bases outside the gene matches: 1. Germline assignment: CDR1 LNHDA and CDR2 SQIVND (reference sequence). The CDR3 DNA is TGTGCCAGTAGTCTAGCGGGAGTCACAGATACGCAGTATTTT. Translated: CASSLAGVTDTQYF.

The chain joins TRBV10-3 to TRBJ2-5; TRBD2 matches 9 bases. The V segment lost 0 bases and the J segment 7 bases; nucleotides outside the gene matches: 12. The CDR3 runs to 17 residues. CDR1 ENHRY and CDR2 SYGVKD come from the germline V gene. DNA for the CDR3: TGTGCCATCAGTGAGTCTAGCGGGAGACCCTTCGGGGGGACCCAGTACTTC. This encodes CAISESSGRPFGGTQYF.

The chain employs TRBV24-1 and TRBJ2-3; possibly TRBD2 for D (7 bases). V lost 5 bases to trimming and J lost 1 base, with 12 bases between them. CDR3 length: 15 residues. Germline V gene sequence: CDR1 KGHDR, CDR2 SFDVKD. Written as DNA, the CDR3 is TGTGCCACCAGTGGGGGGGGCGGCGGCACAGATACGCAGTATTTT. Encoded protein: CATSGGGGGTDTQYF.

V and J are TRBV6-5 and TRBJ1-2, with D hard to call. Germline CDR1 and CDR2: MNHEY and SVGAGI. The V and J ends lost 2 bases and 8 bases respectively, with 9 bases between them. The CDR3 runs 12 residues. CDR3 sequence (DNA): TGTGCCAGCAGTTACGGAGGGTTGGGCTACACCTTC. It translates to CASSYGGLGYTF.

V and J are TRBV6-4 and TRBJ1-1; no firm D call. Germline CDR1 reads MRHNA; CDR2 reads SNTAGT. With 6 bases removed from V and 1 base from J, the gap between germline ends came to 12 bases. The CDR3 is 14 amino acids. The DNA for the CDR3 is TGTGCCAGCAGAGACCATCACGGGAACACTGAAGCTTTCTTT. Its protein is CASRDHHGNTEAFF.

The chain links TRBV4-3 to TRBJ2-3, with D tentatively TRBD2 (5 bases). This CDR3 is 13 amino acids long. Deletions cut 0 bases from V and 6 bases from J, with 7 bases between. The V gene's germline CDR1 is LGHNA and CDR2 YSLEER. The CDR3 loop is CASSQDSGDTQYF. As DNA, the CDR3 is TGCGCCAGCAGCCAAGACTCGGGGGATACGCAGTATTTT.

This chain links TRBV28 with TRBJ1-2; D not certain. Trimming stripped 11 bases from V and 1 base from J, with 8 bases between. The germline gives CDR1 MDHEN, CDR2 SYDVKM. The CDR3 runs to 11 residues. The chain's CDR3 is CALGINYGYTF. The CDR3, as DNA: TGTGCCCTCGGGATTAACTATGGCTACACCTTC.

The V call is TRBV7-3, the J call TRBJ2-7; D is possibly TRBD2 (5 bases). Trimming took 5 bases from V and 0 from J, leaving 11 bases between them. This CDR3 spans 14 amino acids. Germline assignment: CDR1 SGHTA and CDR2 FQGTGA. CDR3 loop: CASSVNRDSYEQYF. The CDR3 DNA sequence: TGTGCCAGCAGCGTCAATCGGGACTCCTACGAGCAGTACTTC.

This sequence joins TRBV4-1 and TRBJ1-4; TRBD1 matches 9 bases. The germline V gene has CDR1 MGHRA and CDR2 YSYEKL. V shed 4 bases, J shed 4 bases, and the junction held 4 bases outside the gene matches. The CDR3 extends over 15 amino acids. The CDR3 region has the DNA TGCGCCAGCAGCCCAGGGACAGGGAGTAATGAAAAACTGTTTTTT. Translation gives CASSPGTGSNEKLFF.